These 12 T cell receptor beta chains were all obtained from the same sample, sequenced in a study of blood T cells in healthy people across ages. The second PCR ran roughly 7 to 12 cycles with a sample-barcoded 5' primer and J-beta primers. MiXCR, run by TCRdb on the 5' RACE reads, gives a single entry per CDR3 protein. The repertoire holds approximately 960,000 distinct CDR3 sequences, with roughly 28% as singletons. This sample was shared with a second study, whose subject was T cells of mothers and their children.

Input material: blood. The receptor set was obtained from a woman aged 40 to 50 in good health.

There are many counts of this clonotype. The CDR3 coding sequence is TGTGCCAGCAGTTTAGTCGGCAGGGATGAGACCCAGTACTTC. Translation gives CASSLVGRDETQYF. The chain couples TRBV12-3 or TRBV12-4 to TRBJ2-5; possible D gene TRBD1, 5 bases. V dropped 1 base and J dropped 5 bases, with 11 bases sitting between them. The CDR3 length is 14 residues.

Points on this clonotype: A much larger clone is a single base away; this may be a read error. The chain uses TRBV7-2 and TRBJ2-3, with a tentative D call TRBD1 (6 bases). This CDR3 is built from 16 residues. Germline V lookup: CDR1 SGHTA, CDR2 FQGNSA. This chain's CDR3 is CASSLDGTYSTGTQYF. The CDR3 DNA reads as TGTGCCAGCAGCTTAGATGGGACATACAGCACAGGTACGCAGTATTTT.

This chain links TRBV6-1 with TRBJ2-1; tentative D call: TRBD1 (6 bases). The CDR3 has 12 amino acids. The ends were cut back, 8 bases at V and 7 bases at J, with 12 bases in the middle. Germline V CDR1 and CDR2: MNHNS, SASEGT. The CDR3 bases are TGTGCCAGCCCAGGGCAGGGGAATGAGCAGTTCTTC. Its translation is CASPGQGNEQFF.

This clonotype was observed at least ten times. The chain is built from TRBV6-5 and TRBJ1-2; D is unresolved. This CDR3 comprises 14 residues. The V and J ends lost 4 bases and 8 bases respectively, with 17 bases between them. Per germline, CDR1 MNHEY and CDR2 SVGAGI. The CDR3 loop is CASSSYKGYSGYTF. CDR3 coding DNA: TGTGCCAGCAGTTCCTATAAGGGCTACTCAGGCTACACCTTC.

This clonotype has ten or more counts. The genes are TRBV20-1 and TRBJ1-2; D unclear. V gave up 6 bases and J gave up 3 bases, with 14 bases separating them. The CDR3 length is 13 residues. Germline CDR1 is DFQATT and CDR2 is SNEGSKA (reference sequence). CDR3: CSAKDGPDYGYTF. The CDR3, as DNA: TGCAGTGCAAAGGACGGCCCGGACTATGGCTACACCTTC.

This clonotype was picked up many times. CDR3 in amino acids: CASSKTTGTGSYEQYF. DNA of the CDR3: TGTGCCAGCAGCAAAACGACAGGGACGGGCTCCTACGAGCAGTACTTC. This chain joins TRBV7-9 and TRBJ2-7; 7 bases align to TRBD1. Trimming removed 5 bases from V and 0 bases from J; junction bases left unmatched: 10. The CDR3 totals 16 residues. CDR1 SEHNR and CDR2 FQNEAQ come from the germline V gene (reference sequence).

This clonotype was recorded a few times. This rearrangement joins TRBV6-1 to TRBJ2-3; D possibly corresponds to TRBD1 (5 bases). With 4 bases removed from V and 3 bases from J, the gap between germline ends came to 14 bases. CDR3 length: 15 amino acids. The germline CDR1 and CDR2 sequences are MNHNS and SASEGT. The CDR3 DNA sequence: TGTGCCAGCAGTGGATTAAGGGGATGGACAGATACGCAGTATTTT. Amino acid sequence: CASSGLRGWTDTQYF.

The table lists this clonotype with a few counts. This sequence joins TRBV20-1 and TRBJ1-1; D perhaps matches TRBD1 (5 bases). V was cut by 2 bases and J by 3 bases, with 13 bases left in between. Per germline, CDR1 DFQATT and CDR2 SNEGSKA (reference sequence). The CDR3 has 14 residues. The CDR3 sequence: CSARIGGSDTEAFF. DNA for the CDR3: TGCAGTGCTAGAATTGGGGGGTCTGACACTGAAGCTTTCTTT.

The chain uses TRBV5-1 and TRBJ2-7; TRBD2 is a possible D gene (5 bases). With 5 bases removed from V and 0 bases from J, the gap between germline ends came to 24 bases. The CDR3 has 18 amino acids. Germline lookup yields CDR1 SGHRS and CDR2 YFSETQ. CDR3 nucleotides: TGCGCCAGCAGTTTCCCTACAGTTGGGGTGGGGAGCTCCTACGAGCAGTACTTC. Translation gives CASSFPTVGVGSSYEQYF.

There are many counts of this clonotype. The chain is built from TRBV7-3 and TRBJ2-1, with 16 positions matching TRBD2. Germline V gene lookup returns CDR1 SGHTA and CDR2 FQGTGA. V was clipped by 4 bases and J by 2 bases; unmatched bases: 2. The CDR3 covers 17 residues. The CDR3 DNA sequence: TGTGCCAGCAGCTCGGGGACTAGCGGGGGGGCCTACAATGAGCAGTTCTTC. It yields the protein CASSSGTSGGAYNEQFF.

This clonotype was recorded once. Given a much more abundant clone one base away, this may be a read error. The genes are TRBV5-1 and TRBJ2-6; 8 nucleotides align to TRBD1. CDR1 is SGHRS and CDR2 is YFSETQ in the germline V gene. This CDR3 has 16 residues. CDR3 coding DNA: TGCGCCAGCACCGGACAGGGCTCGTCTGGGGCCAACGTCCCGACTTTC. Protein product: CASTGQGSSGANVPTF.

CDR3 coding DNA: TGTGCCAGCAGCCCGAGACCCAACACCATATATTTT. Its translation is CASSPRPNTIYF. The chain has TRBV7-6 and TRBJ1-3; D gene unclear. The CDR3 has 12 amino acids. Germline CDR1 reads SGHVS; CDR2 reads FNYEAQ. V lost 5 bases and J lost 7, with 9 bases in between.